This T cell receptor (beta chain) was obtained from a study of response to subunit inactivated influenza vaccine. CDR1 is KGHSH and CDR2 is LQKENI in the germline V gene. Trimming stripped 5 bases from V and 4 bases from J, with 8 bases between. CDR3 length: 12 residues. In regard to this clonotype: Its antigen is unidentified.

Study-wide points: It was the authors' suggestion that each seasonal influenza vaccination recruits few new T cells.

TCRdb re-called the RT-PCR reads through MiXCR, storing one row per CDR3 protein. The sample records fewer than 700,000 distinct CDR3 sequences, about an eighth being singletons. This clonotype was sampled from a man between 45 and 60 years old who received an inactivated influenza vaccine. Sequencing used PBMCs from blood, obtained 40 to 50 days after vaccination. The chain is built from TRBV18 and TRBJ1-2; D gene unclear. The CDR3 coding sequence is TGTGCCAGCTCAGATAACGGCTATGGCTACACCTTC. Translating gives CASSDNGYGYTF. The whole variable domain, remainder taken from reference TRBV18 and TRBJ1-2, is NAGVMQNPRHLVRRRGQEARLRCSPMKGHSHVYWYRQLPEEGLKFMVYLQKENIIDESGMPKERFSAEFPKEGPSILRIQQVVRGDSAAYFCASSDNGYGYTFGSGTRLTVV.